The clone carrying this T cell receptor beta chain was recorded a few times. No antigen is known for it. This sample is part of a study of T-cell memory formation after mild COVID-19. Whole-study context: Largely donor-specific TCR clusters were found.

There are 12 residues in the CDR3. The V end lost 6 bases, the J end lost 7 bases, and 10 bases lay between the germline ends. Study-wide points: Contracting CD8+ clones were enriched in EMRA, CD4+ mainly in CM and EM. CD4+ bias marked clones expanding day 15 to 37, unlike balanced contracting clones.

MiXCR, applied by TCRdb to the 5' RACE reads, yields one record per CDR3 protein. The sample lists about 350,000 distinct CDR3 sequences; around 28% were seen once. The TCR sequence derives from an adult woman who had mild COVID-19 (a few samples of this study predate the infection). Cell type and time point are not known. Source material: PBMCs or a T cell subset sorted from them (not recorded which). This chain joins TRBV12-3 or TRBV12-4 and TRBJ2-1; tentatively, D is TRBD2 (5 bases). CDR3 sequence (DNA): TGTGCCAGCAGATGGAGAGGGAATGAGCAGTTCTTC. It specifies CASRWRGNEQFF.